This paragraph covers one T cell receptor beta chain sequence. The data stem from a study of CD8+CD57+ T cells in acquired aplastic anemia. Individuals selected for sequencing had exhibited CD8+CD57+ cell expansion on flow cytometry. Patients were treatment-naive when blood was sampled. Germline V gene lookup returns CDR1 SEHNR and CDR2 FQNEAQ (reference sequence). V gave up 5 bases and J gave up 4 bases; unmatched junction bases: 6. The CDR3 extends over 14 amino acids. Genomic DNA, the template, was used for profiling of the TCR beta VDJ and CDR3. TCRdb re-called the reads through MiXCR, storing one row per CDR3 protein. The table includes over 150,000 distinct CDR3 sequences, about 44% detected once.

This receptor was obtained from a human donor with aplastic anemia. The sample comprised sorted CD4+, CD8+, or CD8+CD57+ T cells (not recorded which) from PBMCs. The chain links TRBV7-9 to TRBJ2-3, with 7 bases identical to TRBD2. The CDR3 loop reads CASSLGLDPDTQYF. The CDR3 DNA is TGTGCCAGCAGCCTCGGACTAGACCCAGATACGCAGTATTTT. Together with reference TRBV7-9 and TRBJ2-3, the CDR3 gives the full variable domain: DTGVSQNPRHKITKRGQNVTFRCDPISEHNRLYWYRQTLGQGPEFLTYFQNEAQLEKSRLLSDRFSAERPKGSFSTLEIQRTEQGDSAMYLCASSLGLDPDTQYFGPGTRLTVL.